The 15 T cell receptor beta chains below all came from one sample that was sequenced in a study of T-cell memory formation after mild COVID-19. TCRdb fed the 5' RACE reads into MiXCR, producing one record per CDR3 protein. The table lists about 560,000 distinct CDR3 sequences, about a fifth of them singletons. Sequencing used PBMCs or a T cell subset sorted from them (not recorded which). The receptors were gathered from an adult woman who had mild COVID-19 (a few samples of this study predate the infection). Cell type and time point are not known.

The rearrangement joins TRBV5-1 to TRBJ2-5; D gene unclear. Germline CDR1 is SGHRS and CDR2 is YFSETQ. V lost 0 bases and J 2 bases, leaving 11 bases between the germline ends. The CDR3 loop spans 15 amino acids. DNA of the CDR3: TGCGCCAGCAGCTTGGCCTCCGAGAGGCAAGAGACCCAGTACTTC. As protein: CASSLASERQETQYF.

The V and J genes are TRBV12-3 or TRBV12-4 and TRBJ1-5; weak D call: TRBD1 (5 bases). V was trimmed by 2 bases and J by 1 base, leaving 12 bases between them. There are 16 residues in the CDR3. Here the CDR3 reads CASSLTGRGSNQPQHF. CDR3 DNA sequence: TGTGCCAGCAGTTTAACGGGACGGGGGAGCAATCAGCCCCAGCATTTT.

The CDR3: CASSPRRLLFYEQYF. CDR3 nucleotides: TGTGCCAGCAGCCCCAGACGGCTACTATTTTACGAGCAGTACTTC. The chain uses TRBV7-8 and TRBJ2-7, with D unclear. V dropped 5 bases and J dropped 4 bases, with 18 bases sitting between them. Germline-derived CDR1 and CDR2 are SGHVS and FQNEAQ. The CDR3 spans 15 residues. Together with reference TRBV7-8 and TRBJ2-7, the CDR3 gives the full variable domain: GAGVSQSPRYKVAKRGQDVALRCDPISGHVSLFWYQQALGQGPEFLTYFQNEAQLDKSGLPSDRFFAERPEGSVSTLKIQRTQQEDSAVYLCASSPRRLLFYEQYFGPGTRLTVT.

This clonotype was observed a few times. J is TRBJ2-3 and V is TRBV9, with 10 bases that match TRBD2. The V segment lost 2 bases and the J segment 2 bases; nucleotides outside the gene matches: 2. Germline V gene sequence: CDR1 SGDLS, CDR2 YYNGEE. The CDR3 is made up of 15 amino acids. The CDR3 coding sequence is TGTGCCAGCAGCGTCGGACTAGCGGACACAGATACGCAGTATTTT. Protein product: CASSVGLADTDTQYF.

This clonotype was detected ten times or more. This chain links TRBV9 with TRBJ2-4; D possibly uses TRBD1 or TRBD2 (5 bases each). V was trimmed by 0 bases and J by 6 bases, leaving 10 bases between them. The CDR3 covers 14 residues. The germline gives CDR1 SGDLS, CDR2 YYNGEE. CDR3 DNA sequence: TGTGCCAGCAGCGTAGGAGGGGTCGGAAACATTCAGTACTTC. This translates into CASSVGGVGNIQYF. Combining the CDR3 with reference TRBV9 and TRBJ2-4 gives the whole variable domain DSGVTQTPKHLITATGQRVTLRCSPRSGDLSVYWYQQSLDQGLQFLIQYYNGEERAKGNILERFSAQQFPDLHSELNLSSLELGDSALYFCASSVGGVGNIQYFGAGTRLSVL.

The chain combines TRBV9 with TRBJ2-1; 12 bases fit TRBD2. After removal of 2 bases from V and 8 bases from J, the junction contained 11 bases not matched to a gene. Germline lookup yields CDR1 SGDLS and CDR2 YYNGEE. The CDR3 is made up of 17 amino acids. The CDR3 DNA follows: TGTGCCAGCAGCGTCCAGACTAGCGGGAGTGGCTTCGATGAGCAGTTCTTC. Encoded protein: CASSVQTSGSGFDEQFF.

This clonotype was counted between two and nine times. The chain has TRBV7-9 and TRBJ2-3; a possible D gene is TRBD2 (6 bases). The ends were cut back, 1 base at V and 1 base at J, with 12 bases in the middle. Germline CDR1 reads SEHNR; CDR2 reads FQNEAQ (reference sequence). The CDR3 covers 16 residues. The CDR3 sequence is CASSLGVADRTDTQYF. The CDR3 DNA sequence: TGTGCCAGCAGCTTAGGAGTAGCGGACCGCACAGATACGCAGTATTTT.

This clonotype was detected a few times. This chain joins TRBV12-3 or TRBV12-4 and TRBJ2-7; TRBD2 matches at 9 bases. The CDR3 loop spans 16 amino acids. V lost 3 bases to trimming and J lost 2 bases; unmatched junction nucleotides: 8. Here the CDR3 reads CASSFQSLAGTYEQYF. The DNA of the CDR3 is TGTGCCAGCAGTTTTCAGAGTCTAGCGGGGACCTACGAGCAGTACTTC.

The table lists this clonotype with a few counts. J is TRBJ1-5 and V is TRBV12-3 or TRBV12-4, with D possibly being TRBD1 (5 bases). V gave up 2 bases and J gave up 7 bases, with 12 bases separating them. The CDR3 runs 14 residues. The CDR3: CASSLRGPRQPQHF. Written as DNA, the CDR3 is TGTGCCAGCAGTTTACGGGGACCGCGGCAGCCCCAGCATTTT.

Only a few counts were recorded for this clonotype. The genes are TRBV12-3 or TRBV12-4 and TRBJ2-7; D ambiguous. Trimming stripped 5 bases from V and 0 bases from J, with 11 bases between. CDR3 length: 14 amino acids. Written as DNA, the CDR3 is TGTGCCAGCAGTCCTTTTTCGGGCTCCTACGAGCAGTACTTC. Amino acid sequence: CASSPFSGSYEQYF.

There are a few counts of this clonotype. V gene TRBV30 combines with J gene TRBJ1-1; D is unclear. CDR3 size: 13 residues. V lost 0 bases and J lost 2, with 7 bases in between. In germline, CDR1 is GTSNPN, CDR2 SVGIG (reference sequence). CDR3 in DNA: TGTGCCTGGAGTGTACTTAGCAACACTGAAGCTTTCTTT. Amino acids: CAWSVLSNTEAFF. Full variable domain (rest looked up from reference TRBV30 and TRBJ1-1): SQTIHQWPATLVQPVGSPLSLECTVEGTSNPNLYWYRQAAGRGLQLLFYSVGIGQISSEVPQNLSASRPQDRQFILSSKKLLLSDSGFYLCAWSVLSNTEAFFGQGTRLTVV.

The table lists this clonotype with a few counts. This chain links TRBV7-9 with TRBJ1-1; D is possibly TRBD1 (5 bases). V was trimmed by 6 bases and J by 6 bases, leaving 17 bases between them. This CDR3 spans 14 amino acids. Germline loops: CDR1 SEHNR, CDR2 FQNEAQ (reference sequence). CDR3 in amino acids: CASSRQGFLSEAFF. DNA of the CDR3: TGTGCCAGCAGTCGTCAGGGTTTTCTGTCTGAAGCTTTCTTT.

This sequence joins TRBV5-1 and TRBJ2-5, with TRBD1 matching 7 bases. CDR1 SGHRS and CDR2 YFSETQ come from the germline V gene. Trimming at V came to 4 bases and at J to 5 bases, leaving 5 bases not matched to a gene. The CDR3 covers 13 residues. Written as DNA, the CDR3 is TGCGCCAGCAGCCGCCAGGACAGGGAGACCCAGTACTTC. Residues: CASSRQDRETQYF.

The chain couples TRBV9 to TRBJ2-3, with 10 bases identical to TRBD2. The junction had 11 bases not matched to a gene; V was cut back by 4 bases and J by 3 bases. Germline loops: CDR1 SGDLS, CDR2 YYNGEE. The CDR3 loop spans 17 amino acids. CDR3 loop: CASSSLFAGLATDTQYF. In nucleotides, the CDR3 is TGTGCCAGCAGCTCCCTATTTGCGGGACTAGCGACAGATACGCAGTATTTT.

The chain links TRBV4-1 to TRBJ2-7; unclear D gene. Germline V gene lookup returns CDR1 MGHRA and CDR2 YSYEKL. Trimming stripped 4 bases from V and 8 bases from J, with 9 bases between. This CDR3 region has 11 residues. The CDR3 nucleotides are TGCGCCAGCAGCCCCGGAGCTCAGCAGTACTTC. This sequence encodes CASSPGAQQYF.